The 8 T cell receptor beta chains listed next were all sequenced from one sample in a study of blood T cells in healthy people across ages. Primed by a sample-barcoded 5' primer and a J-beta primer mix, a second PCR proceeded for 7 to 11 cycles. One entry per CDR3 protein, called by TCRdb with MiXCR from the 5' RACE reads. The data hold about 780,000 distinct CDR3 sequences, with approximately 59% observed a single time. The sample comprised blood. All receptors derive from a man in his thirties or forties in good health.

The chain has TRBV4-3 and TRBJ1-2; maybe TRBD1 (6 bases). Trimming took 2 bases from V and 4 from J, leaving 11 bases between them. The germline gives CDR1 LGHNA, CDR2 YSLEER. The CDR3 length is 14 residues. CDR3 amino acids: CASSQQGFGYGYTF. Here the CDR3 DNA reads TGCGCCAGCAGCCAACAGGGGTTTGGCTATGGCTACACCTTC.

The chain uses TRBV7-3 and TRBJ2-6; D is undetermined. The CDR3 is 16 residues long. Trimming pared 2 bases from V and 0 bases from J, leaving 8 bases between. CDR1 is SGHTA and CDR2 is FQGTGA in the germline V gene. The CDR3 region has the DNA TGTGCCAGCAGCTTAGTGGCAGACTCTGGGGCCAACGTCCTGACTTTC. Protein: CASSLVADSGANVLTF.

The J gene is TRBJ2-5, the V gene TRBV5-6; D is perhaps TRBD1 (6 bases). This CDR3 comprises 14 residues. Trimming left V 3 bases short and J 8 bases short, with 17 bases between. Looked up from germline, CDR1 is SGHDT and CDR2 is YYEEEE. CDR3 in amino acids: CASSSRGQRDTQYF. The CDR3 nucleotides read TGTGCCAGCAGCTCCAGGGGACAAAGGGACACCCAGTACTTC. The whole variable domain, remainder taken from reference TRBV5-6 and TRBJ2-5, is DAGVTQSPTHLIKTRGQQVTLRCSPKSGHDTVSWYQQALGQGPQFIFQYYEEEERQRGNFPDRFSGHQFPNYSSELNVNALLLGDSALYLCASSSRGQRDTQYFGPGTRLLVL.

The chain employs TRBV7-2 and TRBJ1-6; D gene uncertain. Germline V CDR1 and CDR2: SGHTA, FQGNSA. Deletions cut 1 base from V and 13 bases from J, with 11 bases between. The CDR3 is 13 amino acids. The DNA of the CDR3 is TGTGCCAGCAGCTTAGAATCGGTTTTCCCCCTCCACTTT. Translated: CASSLESVFPLHF.

V is TRBV4-3 and J is TRBJ2-1; either TRBD1 or TRBD2 may fit D (6 bases each). CDR3 length: 17 amino acids. Trimming cost V 4 bases and J 7 bases, with 23 bases left between them. Germline loops: CDR1 LGHNA, CDR2 YSLEER. CDR3 protein: CASSRAVGGPLGNEQFF. Here the CDR3 DNA reads TGCGCCAGCAGCCGGGCAGTAGGGGGGCCCCTCGGGAATGAGCAGTTCTTC.

A remark on this clonotype: Sequence at one end of the junction differs from germline and may be a read error. The rearrangement uses TRBV27 and TRBJ1-2; D is possibly TRBD1 (5 bases). The CDR3 sequence is 15 residues long. Germline-derived CDR1 and CDR2 are MNHEY and SMNVEV (reference sequence). This CDR3 is CAGSPATGVDYGYTF. The DNA of the CDR3 is TGTGCCGGCAGTCCCGCTACAGGAGTGGACTATGGCTACACCTTC.

The chain has TRBV12-3 or TRBV12-4 and TRBJ1-1; D is ambiguous. The CDR3 is 14 amino acids. The V end lost 2 bases, the J end lost 4 bases, and 11 bases lay between the germline ends. The CDR3 coding sequence is TGTGCCAGCAGTTTAAGAGGGTTATCCACTGAAGCTTTCTTT. Translation: CASSLRGLSTEAFF.

The CDR3 is CASSRNRGGEKLFF. The DNA of the CDR3 is TGTGCCAGCAGTCGGAACAGGGGAGGCGAAAAACTGTTTTTT. The chain employs TRBV6-5 and TRBJ1-4, with 7 bases fitting TRBD1. Germline trimming cut 5 bases from V and 8 bases from J; bases unmatched to any gene: 8. CDR1 is MNHEY and CDR2 is SVGAGI in the germline V gene. The CDR3 is made up of 14 amino acids.